This T cell receptor (beta chain) was captured by sequencing in a study of beta chain features in type 1 diabetes (dated 2018 in TCRdb). For the study in its entirety: Patients and healthy donors did not differ in mean age, gender distribution, total cell number or subset yield. The study compared TCRB repertoires of sorted circulating CD4+ T cell subsets between recently diagnosed type 1 diabetes patients and matched healthy donors. Whereas all 30 or so donors provided naive and central memory subsets, regulatory and stem cell-like memory subsets were isolated from just 8 patients and roughly 8 healthy donors. A total of 85 million to 110 million sorted cells were examined across all samples, and RNA yield correlated strongly with the number of cells per subset. General findings and caveats noted by the study authors: At VDJ recombination sites, patients with type 1 diabetes made fewer insertions and deleted more nucleotides, a pattern implying thymic rearrangement abnormalities. HLA sub-analyses involved small numbers of individuals, so any influence of HLA type on TCRB rearrangement remained unresolved. Because cDNA was sequenced instead of genomic DNA, activated cells with high expression could be over-represented, although the groups did not differ in activation or CD3 levels. Shorter templates might have been favored by PCR, but patient and control samples were amplified and corrected together, so both groups would have been affected equally by any skew. Naive, central memory and regulatory TCRB repertoires appeared more similar among patients than among healthy donors. In all four CD4+ subsets, TCRB CDR3 length was moderately but significantly shorter in type 1 diabetes patients.

All of the isolated RNA was reverse transcribed with the High Capacity cDNA Reverse Transcription Kit, so expressed TCRB transcripts were sequenced. Deep immunoSEQ sequencing was applied to naive, central memory and regulatory T cell samples, giving an average of around 3.4 million total reads per sample. Sorted cells were lysed in RLT buffer, and RNA was extracted using DNase-treated RNeasy Micro or Mini kits according to cell number. To prevent cross-contamination, each cell subset was processed individually, whereas patient and healthy donor samples were processed jointly. Using the immunoSEQ multiplex PCR, TCRB sequences were amplified from cDNA into 87-bp fragments spanning the CDR3 region. Sequencing of the amplicons was done on the Illumina HiSeq platform. The authors' pipeline ran thus. PCR bias was computationally corrected using synthetic template baselines, reads within Hamming distance 2 were collapsed, and singletons that could not be merged were discarded. Reads were aligned against IMGT to assign V, D and J genes, CDR3 length and insertions or deletions at six rearrangement sites. Within each subset, clonotype counts were normalized to sorted cell number, after which true diversity and Gini coefficients were computed with the tcR R package. The overlap coefficient, calculated on TCRB nucleotide sequences, was used to quantify repertoire sharing. Out-of-frame TCRB sequences from naive cells were analyzed as a proxy for the pre-selection repertoire. TCRdb re-hosts the immuneACCESS table, in-frame sequences only. Its copies lack some clones; in the studies checked, an unresolved V gene accounts for under half of them, and the cause for the rest is not known. For V, J and clone size, that table is used; D and trimming come from the DNA. The table for this sample lists 200,000 to 250,000 clones; over 8.5% of them were counted only once. 0.03% to 0.04% of the sample is taken by the ten largest.

From each donor, a single peripheral blood sample of about 120 mL on average was drawn into heparinised tubes. Using a panel that included CD45RO, CCR7, CD25, CD127, CD95 and CD27, naive, central memory, regulatory and stem cell-like memory CD4+ T cells were sorted on a BD FACSAria II. Every sorted population had a purity above 95%. PBMCs were separated immediately by Lymphoprep density gradient centrifugation and were stained directly, without being cultured. So that batch effects would be minimized, each experiment stained and sorted samples in pairs, pairing one healthy donor with one patient. The CDR3 measures 12 amino acids from cysteine to phenylalanine. Only the CDR3 DNA is retained, 36 bases long and in frame from the first base. Taken from the germline V gene (reference sequence), the CDR1 and CDR2 loops are GTSNPN and SVGIG. In this sample, this clone turned up a few times. Its antigen is unknown. Base qualities are not recorded, but no much larger clone differs from it by a single base.

The source material was naive CD4+ T cells from blood. The sample's cell subset or site label is to be understood as: true naive CD4+ T cells. The chain is encoded by TRBV30 joined to TRBJ1-1, and TRBD1 aligns with 9 junction nucleotides. This sequence originates from a woman aged 18-29 years in good health. The base sequence is TGTAGAACAGACAGGGGGTCTACTGAAGCTTTCTTT. This is translated as CRTDRGSTEAFF.